Listed here is a single TCR beta chain. Its antigen is still unknown. These data belong to a study of a mutant IDH1 vaccine in newly diagnosed glioma. Whole-study findings and limits: Changes in top peripheral clonotypes did not appear linked to pseudoprogression. Among all patients, vaccine-induced immune responses occurred in about 93%.

The CDR3 spans 13 residues. Germline V gene lookup returns CDR1 LGHNA and CDR2 YSLEER. V was shortened by 5 bases and J by 1 base, with 8 bases between the two germline ends. Clones were sequenced by immunoSEQ multiplex PCR, and TCRdb holds only the in-frame ones, with some missing. The table has approximately 60,000 clones, 90% seen once. Noted time point: week 5, during vaccination. Each dose delivered 300 ug of mutant IDH1 20-mer peptide subcutaneously with imiquimod. The source of this sequence is a middle-aged woman with glioma. Sample: PBMCs, taken from a glioma patient whose treatment included an IDH1 peptide vaccine. The J gene is TRBJ2-5, the V gene TRBV4-3, with D possibly being TRBD1 or TRBD2 (5 bases each). CDR3 nucleotide sequence: TGCGCCAGCAGCTGGGACCGCCAAGAGACCCAGTACTTC. It codes for CASSWDRQETQYF.